This T cell receptor beta chain was retrieved from a study of Graves' ophthalmopathy and Graves' hyperthyroidism. Background on the study: Peripheral blood (taken before any treatment) was collected at initial diagnosis.

PBMCs were isolated from a roughly 10 ml sample of fresh peripheral blood. This CDR3 region has 13 residues. With V trimmed by 6 bases and J by 2 bases, 3 bases remained unmatched. Germline CDR1 is MDHEN and CDR2 is SYDVKM. Amplification of TCR beta CDR3 regions used RNA transcripts. Amplification began with first-round RT-PCR using HTBI primers, then second-round multiplex PCR was performed. TCRdb used MiXCR to reprocess the multiplex PCR reads, holding one entry per CDR3 protein. This table has roughly 170,000 distinct CDR3 sequences, roughly two fifths appearing once. This clonotype was found many times. The antigen is undetermined. General study findings and limits: Detection in blood was also observed for most expanded thyroid clonotypes above 0.001 frequency.

The chain recombines TRBV28 with TRBJ2-7, with 8 bases identical to TRBD1. Sequencing input: peripheral blood. The origin of this receptor is a man aged 25-45 years with Graves' ophthalmopathy. CDR3 nucleotide sequence: TGTGCCAGCAGGCGACAGGGGACCTACGAGCAGTACTTC. Translated: CASRRQGTYEQYF.